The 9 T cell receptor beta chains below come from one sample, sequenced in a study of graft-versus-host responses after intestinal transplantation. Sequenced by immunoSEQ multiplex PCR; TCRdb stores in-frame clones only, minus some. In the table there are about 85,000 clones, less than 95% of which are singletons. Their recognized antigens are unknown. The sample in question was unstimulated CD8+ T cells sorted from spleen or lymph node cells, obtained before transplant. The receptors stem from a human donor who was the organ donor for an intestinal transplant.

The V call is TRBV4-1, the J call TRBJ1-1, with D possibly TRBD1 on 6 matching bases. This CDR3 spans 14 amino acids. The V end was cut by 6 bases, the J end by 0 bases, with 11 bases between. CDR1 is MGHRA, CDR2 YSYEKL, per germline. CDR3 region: CASRHRVMNTEAFF. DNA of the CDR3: TGCGCCAGCAGGCACAGGGTTATGAACACTGAAGCTTTCTTT.

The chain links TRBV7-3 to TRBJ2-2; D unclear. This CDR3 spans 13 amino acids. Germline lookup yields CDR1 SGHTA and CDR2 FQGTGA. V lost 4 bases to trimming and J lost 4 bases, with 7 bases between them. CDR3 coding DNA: TGTGCCAGCAGCTCAACCCTCACCGGGGAGCTGTTTTTT. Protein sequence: CASSSTLTGELFF.

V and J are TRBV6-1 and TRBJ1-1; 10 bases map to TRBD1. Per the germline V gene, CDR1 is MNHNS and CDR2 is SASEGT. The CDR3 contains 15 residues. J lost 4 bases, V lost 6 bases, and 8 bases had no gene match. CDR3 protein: CASSRDRGATTEAFF. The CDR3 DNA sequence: TGTGCCAGCAGCCGGGACAGGGGAGCTACCACTGAAGCTTTCTTT.

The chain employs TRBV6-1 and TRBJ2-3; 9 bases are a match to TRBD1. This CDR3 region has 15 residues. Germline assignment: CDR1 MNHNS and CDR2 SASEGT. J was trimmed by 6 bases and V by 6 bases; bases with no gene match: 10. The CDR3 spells CASRDPGQGPDTQYF. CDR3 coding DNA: TGTGCCAGCAGGGACCCGGGACAGGGTCCCGATACGCAGTATTTT.

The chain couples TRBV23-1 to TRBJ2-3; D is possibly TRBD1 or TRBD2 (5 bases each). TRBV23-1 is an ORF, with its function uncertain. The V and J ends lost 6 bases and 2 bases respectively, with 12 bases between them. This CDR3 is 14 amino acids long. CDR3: CASRGEGNTDTQYF. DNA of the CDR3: TGCGCCAGCAGGGGGGAAGGGAACACAGATACGCAGTATTTT.

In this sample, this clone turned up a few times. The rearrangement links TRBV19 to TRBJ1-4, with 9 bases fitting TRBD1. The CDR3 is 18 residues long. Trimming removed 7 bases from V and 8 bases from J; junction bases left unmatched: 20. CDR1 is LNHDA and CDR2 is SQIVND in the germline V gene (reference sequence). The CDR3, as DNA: TGTGCCAGTACCAGGCCCACAGGGGGCGTTTTACCTGTCGAAAAACTGTTTTTT. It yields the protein CASTRPTGGVLPVEKLFF.

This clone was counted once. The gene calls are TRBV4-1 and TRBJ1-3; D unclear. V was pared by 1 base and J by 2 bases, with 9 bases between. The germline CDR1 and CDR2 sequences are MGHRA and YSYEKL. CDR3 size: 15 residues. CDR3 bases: TGCGCCAGCAGCCAAGCCCCACTTACTGGAAACACCATATATTTT. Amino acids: CASSQAPLTGNTIYF.

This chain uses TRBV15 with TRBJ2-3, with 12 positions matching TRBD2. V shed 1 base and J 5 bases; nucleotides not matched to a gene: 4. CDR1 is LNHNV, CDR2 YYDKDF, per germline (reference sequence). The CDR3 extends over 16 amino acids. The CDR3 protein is CATSRGLAGARDTQYF. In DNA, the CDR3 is TGTGCCACCAGCAGAGGACTAGCGGGGGCCAGAGATACGCAGTATTTT.

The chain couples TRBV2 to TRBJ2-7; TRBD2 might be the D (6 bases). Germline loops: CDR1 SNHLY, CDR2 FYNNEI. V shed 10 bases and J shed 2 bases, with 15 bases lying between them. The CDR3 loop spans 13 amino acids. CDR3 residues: CATRGLTTYEQYF. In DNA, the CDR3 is TGTGCCACCCGGGGACTGACAACCTACGAGCAGTACTTC.